The rows below give T cell receptor beta chains drawn from one sample of a study of CD8 T cells in ankylosing spondylitis. Via MiXCR, TCRdb re-called the 5' RACE reads, giving one row per CDR3 protein. This table has 200,000 to 300,000 distinct CDR3 sequences, 32% appearing once. The sequenced sample consisted of blood, either unsorted or a sorted T cell fraction (not recorded which). Receptors originate from a male donor with ankylosing spondylitis or in good health (not recorded which). CDR3s include the opening cysteine and the closing phenylalanine or tryptophan. Fields, in order: clone size, J gene, V gene, D gene, CDR3 DNA, CDR3 protein. The D gene is left open where the match is weak. Rows may omit the clone size; those that give it use once, few, many or a size class.

>few|TRBJ1-3|TRBV20-1|TRBD1
TGCAGTGCCGAATCTGGAACAGGGGTGGGGGGAAACACCATATATTTT
CSAESGTGVGGNTIYF
>.|TRBJ2-6|TRBV11-2|TRBD1
TGTGCCAGCAGGGATTTCAGGGGGCCAGGGGCCAACGTCCTGACTTTC
CASRDFRGPGANVLTF
>.|TRBJ1-1|TRBV12-3/TRBV12-4|.
TGTGCCAGCAAGGGGCCGAACACTGAAGCTTTCTTT
CASKGPNTEAFF
>few|TRBJ2-5|TRBV15|.
TGTGCCACCAGCCCACGGACAGTGCAAGAGACCCAGTACTTC
CATSPRTVQETQYF
>.|TRBJ1-2|TRBV5-6|.
TGTGCCAGCAGCTTGGGATCCGCAGGAAGGGATGGCTACACCTTC
CASSLGSAGRDGYTF
>.|TRBJ1-1|TRBV5-1|TRBD1
TGCGCCAGCAGCTTGGGGGACAGGGGGGGAACTGAAGCTTTCTTT
CASSLGDRGGTEAFF
>.|TRBJ2-1|TRBV7-2|TRBD2
TGTGCCAGCAGCTTAGAACTAGCGGTGGATGAGCAGTTCTTC
CASSLELAVDEQFF
>few|TRBJ2-7|TRBV5-1|.
TGCGCCAGCAGCTTGGGGGACCTTTACGAGCAGTACTTC
CASSLGDLYEQYF
>once|TRBJ2-3|TRBV4-1|.
TGCGCCAGCAGCCCCGGGGGCCGTCACGAGGGGTCAGATACGCAGTATTTT
CASSPGGRHEGSDTQYF
>.|TRBJ2-3|TRBV7-2|TRBD2
TGTGCCAGCAGCCCGGGGGGTGCGGCCACAGATACGCAGTATTTT
CASSPGGAATDTQYF
>.|TRBJ2-7|TRBV6-1|.
TGTGCCAGCAGTGTGTGGACAGCAGCCGAGCAGTACTTC
CASSVWTAAEQYF
>.|TRBJ2-2|TRBV3-1|TRBD1
TGTGCCAGCAGCCAGACAGGGGGCTCGTGGGAGCTGTTTTTT
CASSQTGGSWELFF
>few|TRBJ2-6|TRBV20-1|.
TGCAGTGCCAACGTCGGGGGAGTGTCTGCCAACGTCCTGACTTTC
CSANVGGVSANVLTF
>.|TRBJ1-1|TRBV12-3/TRBV12-4|.
TGTGCCAGCACTTTCGGCGCGGGATTGGGGACTGAAGCTTTCTTT
CASTFGAGLGTEAFF
>few|TRBJ1-6|TRBV5-1|TRBD1
TGCGCCAGCAGCTTGCAGGGGGCGAATTCACCCCTCCACTTT
CASSLQGANSPLHF
>few|TRBJ2-5|TRBV29-1|.
TGCAGCGCCTGCGAATACTTCCAAGAGACCCAGTACTTC
CSACEYFQETQYF
>.|TRBJ2-1|TRBV4-2|.
TGTGCCAGCAGCCAAGTTCTCGCCCGCACCTACAATGAGCAGTTCTTC
CASSQVLARTYNEQFF
>.|TRBJ2-7|TRBV20-1|TRBD1
TGCAGTGCTAGTGGGACAGAATTCTACGAGCAGTACTTC
CSASGTEFYEQYF
>.|TRBJ2-5|TRBV6-2/TRBV6-3|TRBD2
TGTGCCAGCAGCTTCCGGCGGGGGGAGTACCAAGAGACCCAGTACTTC
CASSFRRGEYQETQYF
>.|TRBJ2-1|TRBV6-5|.
TGTGCCAGCAGTTACCTAGTTAAGGACCGGGGTGAGCAGTTCTTC
CASSYLVKDRGEQFF
>few|TRBJ1-5|TRBV20-1|.
TGCAGTGCTGGGGCGGATAGCAATCAGCCCCAGCATTTT
CSAGADSNQPQHF
>.|TRBJ2-1|TRBV12-3/TRBV12-4|.
TGTGCCAGCAGTGTATACAATGAGCAGTTCTTC
CASSVYNEQFF
>many|TRBJ2-2|TRBV29-1|TRBD1
TGCAGCGCTGAGGACAGGAGAAGCGCGAACACCGGGGAGCTGTTTTTT
CSAEDRRSANTGELFF
>.|TRBJ1-5|TRBV12-3/TRBV12-4|.
TGTGCCAGCAGTTCCCTCGGGGGGGGGCAGCATTTT
CASSSLGGGQHF
>.|TRBJ2-2|TRBV20-1|.
TGCAGTGGTCGCCGGCGCTTAAACACCGGGGAGCTGTTTTTT
CSGRRRLNTGELFF
>.|TRBJ2-6|TRBV20-1|.
TGCAGTGCTAGAATGGTCCAAGGGTCCTCTGGGGCCAACGTCCTGACTTTC
CSARMVQGSSGANVLTF
>.|TRBJ2-7|TRBV11-2|.
TGTGCCAGCAGCTCACCTACAGGGTACTACGAGCAGTACTTC
CASSSPTGYYEQYF
>.|TRBJ2-5|TRBV28|TRBD1
TGTGCCAGCAGTTGGGCAGGGGGTGCCCAAGAGACCCAGTACTTC
CASSWAGGAQETQYF
>.|TRBJ2-2|TRBV21-1|.
TGTGCCAGCAGCAACGGACAGGGGACGAACACCGGGGAGCTGTTTTTT
CASSNGQGTNTGELFF
>.|TRBJ1-2|TRBV5-5|.
TGTGCCAGCAGCTCTGGGCCTCCGGCGGGAGCCTTC
CASSSGPPAGAF
>few|TRBJ1-3|TRBV5-1|.
TGCGCCAGCAGCTTCGGAGGGACTGGAAACACCATATATTTT
CASSFGGTGNTIYF
>.|TRBJ2-5|TRBV7-7|.
TGTGCTAGCAGCTTGGAGCAGGGGCGGGGGACCCAGTACTTC
CASSLEQGRGTQYF
>.|TRBJ2-3|TRBV7-2|.
TGTGCCAGCAGCTTTCGAGCTTCACAGGGAGATACGCAGTATTTT
CASSFRASQGDTQYF
>few|TRBJ1-2|TRBV27|TRBD1
TGTGCCAGCAGTGCACGGAGGGGGCACGGCTACACCTTC
CASSARRGHGYTF
>many|TRBJ2-1|TRBV4-2|.
TGTGCCAGCAGCCAAGAGGGCTCACAGGGCCGTGAGCAGTTCTTC
CASSQEGSQGREQFF
>.|TRBJ2-5|TRBV24-1|TRBD1
TGTGCCACCAGTGAGTCGACAGGGGGGACACAAGAGACCCAGTACTTC
CATSESTGGTQETQYF
>.|TRBJ2-3|TRBV20-1|.
TGCAGTGCTAGCGGGGAGGGCACAGATACGCAGTATTTT
CSASGEGTDTQYF
>.|TRBJ2-5|TRBV7-3|TRBD1
TGTGCCAGCAGCTTAACCGGGGGACAGGGGGTCCTAGAGACCCAGTACTTC
CASSLTGGQGVLETQYF
>.|TRBJ1-3|TRBV12-3/TRBV12-4|.
TGTGCCAGCAGTTTAAACACAAACACCATATATTTT
CASSLNTNTIYF
>.|TRBJ1-1|TRBV10-3|.
TGTGCCATCAGTGAGTTAGTGGATGGGGCTGAAGCTTTCTTT
CAISELVDGAEAFF
>few|TRBJ2-3|TRBV10-2|.
TGCGCCAGCAGTGATGCAGGCACCACAGATACGCAGTATTTT
CASSDAGTTDTQYF
>many|TRBJ2-7|TRBV4-1|TRBD2
TGCGCCAGCAGCCAAGATATCGGGGGGGGCTACGAGCAGTACTTC
CASSQDIGGGYEQYF
>.|TRBJ1-2|TRBV28|.
TGTGCCAGCAGTCCTCCAAGGGGGGTCGGCTACACCTTC
CASSPPRGVGYTF
>.|TRBJ1-6|TRBV20-1|.
TGCAGTGCTCCTGAAGGATGGAATTCACCCCTCCACTTT
CSAPEGWNSPLHF
>.|TRBJ2-1|TRBV20-1|.
TGCAGTGCACAACGGGGGAATGAGCAGTTCTTC
CSAQRGNEQFF
>.|TRBJ1-2|TRBV27|.
TGTGCCAGCAGTTTAGGGGGGTGGCCCTATGGCTACACCTTC
CASSLGGWPYGYTF
>many|TRBJ2-1|TRBV7-3|.
TGTGCCAGCAGCTCCACACCCTACAATGAGCAGTTCTTC
CASSSTPYNEQFF
>many|TRBJ2-1|TRBV20-1|.
TGCAGTGCTAAGGTGGGCCCGGACCAGGGAGGTAAAACCTACAATGAGCAGTTCTTC
CSAKVGPDQGGKTYNEQFF
>.|TRBJ2-5|TRBV7-8|TRBD2
TGTGCCAGCAACCCCGGACTAGCGGGGTTTACGGAGCGAGAGACCCAGTACTTC
CASNPGLAGFTERETQYF
>few|TRBJ1-1|TRBV16|.
TGTGCCAGCACCCGGACGGGGGGCACTGAAGCTTTCTTT
CASTRTGGTEAFF
>few|TRBJ2-1|TRBV12-3/TRBV12-4|.
TGTGCCAGCAGACCTCCGGTATCCTACAATGAGCAGTTCTTC
CASRPPVSYNEQFF
>.|TRBJ2-5|TRBV12-3/TRBV12-4|TRBD1
TGTGCCAGCAGGCATAGAACAGGGGTAGAGACCCAGTACTTC
CASRHRTGVETQYF
>few|TRBJ1-5|TRBV12-3/TRBV12-4|.
TGTGCCAGCAGTTTGAGGTTGGGTCAGCCCCAGCATTTT
CASSLRLGQPQHF
>.|TRBJ2-2|TRBV5-4|TRBD2
TGTGCCAGCAGCTCCGGGGGGGGAGGCTTCGTCAACACCGGGGAGCTGTTTTTT
CASSSGGGGFVNTGELFF
>.|TRBJ2-7|TRBV7-8|TRBD2
TGTGCCAGCAGCTTCCGACTGCGGGGGGGATCCTACGAGCAGTACTTC
CASSFRLRGGSYEQYF
>.|TRBJ2-1|TRBV20-1|TRBD1
TGCAGTGCGGGCCCGGGACAGGGCGTTTACAATGAGCAGTTCTTC
CSAGPGQGVYNEQFF
>few|TRBJ2-7|TRBV5-5|TRBD1
TGTGCCAGCAGCAAATCCGGACAGGAGATGGGGCAGTACTTC
CASSKSGQEMGQYF